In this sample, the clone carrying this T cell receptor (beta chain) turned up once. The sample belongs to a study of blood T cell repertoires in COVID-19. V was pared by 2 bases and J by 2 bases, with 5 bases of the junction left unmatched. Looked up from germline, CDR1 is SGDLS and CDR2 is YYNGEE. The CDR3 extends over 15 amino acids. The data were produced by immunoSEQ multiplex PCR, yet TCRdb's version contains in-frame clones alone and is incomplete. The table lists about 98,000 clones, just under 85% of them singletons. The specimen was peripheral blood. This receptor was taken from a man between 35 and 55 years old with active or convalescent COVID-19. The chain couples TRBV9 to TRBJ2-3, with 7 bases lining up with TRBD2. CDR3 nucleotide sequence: TGTGCCAGCAGCGTGGAGGGACTATTCACAGATACGCAGTATTTT. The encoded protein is CASSVEGLFTDTQYF. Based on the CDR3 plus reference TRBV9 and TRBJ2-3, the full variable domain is DSGVTQTPKHLITATGQRVTLRCSPRSGDLSVYWYQQSLDQGLQFLIQYYNGEERAKGNILERFSAQQFPDLHSELNLSSLELGDSALYFCASSVEGLFTDTQYFGPGTRLTVL.